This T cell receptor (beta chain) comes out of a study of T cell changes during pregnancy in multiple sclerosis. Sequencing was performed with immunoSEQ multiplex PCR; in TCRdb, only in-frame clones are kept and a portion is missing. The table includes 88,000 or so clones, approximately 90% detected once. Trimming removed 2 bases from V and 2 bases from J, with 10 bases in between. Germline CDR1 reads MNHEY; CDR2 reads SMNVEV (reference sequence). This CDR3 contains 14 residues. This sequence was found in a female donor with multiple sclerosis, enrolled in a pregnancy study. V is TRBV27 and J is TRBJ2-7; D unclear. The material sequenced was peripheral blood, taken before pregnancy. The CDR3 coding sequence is TGTGCCAGCAGTTTACGGCCTGAGGCCTACGAGCAGTACTTC. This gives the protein CASSLRPEAYEQYF.